The clone carrying this TCR beta chain was seen more than once but under ten times. Antigen specificity is unknown. TCRdb re-analysed the 5' RACE reads in MiXCR, keeping a single row per CDR3 protein. Of about 280,000 distinct CDR3 sequences listed, approximately 8.4% are singletons. Trimming pared 4 bases from V and 6 bases from J, leaving 4 bases between. The length of the CDR3 is 11 residues. Germline lookup yields CDR1 MNHNS and CDR2 SASEGT. This record comes from a study of T-cell memory formation after mild COVID-19. Findings and caveats of the study: Some SARS-CoV-2-responding clones were already detected in memory before infection.

The TCR was taken from a man between 18 and 29 years old who had mild COVID-19 (a few samples of this study predate the infection). Cell type and time point are not known. The sequenced sample was PBMCs or a T cell subset sorted from them (not recorded which). This sequence joins TRBV6-1 and TRBJ2-1, with D unresolved. The CDR3 DNA follows: TGTGCCAGCAGTGGGAGCAATGAGCAGTTCTTC. Translated: CASSGSNEQFF.